The entry below gives a single T cell receptor (beta chain) sequence along with its context. The antigen is not known. This entry comes from a study of T cell responses to AZD1222 COVID-19 vaccine. Findings and limits, study-wide: With two AZD1222 doses given, Spike-specific TCR breadth and depth both rose. Researchers took repertoire samples only after the peak T cell response had come. Close to half of all spike-specific TCRs reportedly target regions of the variants that are unmutated.

V gave up 0 bases and J gave up 9 bases, with 13 bases separating them. Germline CDR1 is SGHRS and CDR2 is YFSETQ. The CDR3 length is 15 residues. Sequencing used immunoSEQ multiplex PCR; TCRdb keeps in-frame clones, though not all of them. This table holds about 170,000 clones, just under 95% found once. This clonotype originated in an adult in good health. This sample comprised peripheral blood, obtained on day 0 of AZD1222 vaccination. J is TRBJ1-6 and V is TRBV5-1; D unresolved. DNA for the CDR3: TGCGCCAGCAGCTTGGTCGGTCCGGATGTTTCACCCCTCCACTTT. Its protein is CASSLVGPDVSPLHF.